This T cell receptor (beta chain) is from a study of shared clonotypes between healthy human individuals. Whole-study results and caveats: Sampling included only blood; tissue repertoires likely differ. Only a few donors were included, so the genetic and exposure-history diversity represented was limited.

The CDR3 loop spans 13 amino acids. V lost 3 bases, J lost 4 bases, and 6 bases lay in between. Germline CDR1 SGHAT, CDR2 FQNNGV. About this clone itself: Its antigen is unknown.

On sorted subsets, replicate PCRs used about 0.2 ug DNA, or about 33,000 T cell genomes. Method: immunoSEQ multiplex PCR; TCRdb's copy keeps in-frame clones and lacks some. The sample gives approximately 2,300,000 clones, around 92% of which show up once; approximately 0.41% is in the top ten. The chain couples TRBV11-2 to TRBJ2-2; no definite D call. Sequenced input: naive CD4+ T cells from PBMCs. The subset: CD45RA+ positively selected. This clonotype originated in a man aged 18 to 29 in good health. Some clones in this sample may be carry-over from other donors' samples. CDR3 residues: CASSFMGTGELFF. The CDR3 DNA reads TGTGCCAGCAGCTTCATGGGCACCGGGGAGCTGTTTTTT.